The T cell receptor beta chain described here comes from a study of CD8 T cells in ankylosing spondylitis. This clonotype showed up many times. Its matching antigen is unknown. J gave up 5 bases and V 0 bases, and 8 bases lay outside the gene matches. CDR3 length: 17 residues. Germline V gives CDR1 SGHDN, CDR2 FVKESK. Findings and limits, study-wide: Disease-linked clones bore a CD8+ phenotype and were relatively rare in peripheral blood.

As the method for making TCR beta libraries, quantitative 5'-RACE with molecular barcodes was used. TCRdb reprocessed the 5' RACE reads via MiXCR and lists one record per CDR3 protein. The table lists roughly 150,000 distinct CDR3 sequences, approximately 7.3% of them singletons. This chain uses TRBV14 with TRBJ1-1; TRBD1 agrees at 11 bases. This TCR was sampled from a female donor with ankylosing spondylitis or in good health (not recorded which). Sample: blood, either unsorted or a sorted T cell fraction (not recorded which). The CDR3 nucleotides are TGTGCCAGCAGCCAAGAAGGACAGGGGGCGCTTGAGACTGAAGCTTTCTTT. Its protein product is CASSQEGQGALETEAFF.